This entry lists 9 T cell receptor beta chains sequenced from one sample in a study of technical replicates of blood from four donors (dated by TCRdb to the late 2010s). Library preparation used the immunoSEQ multiplex PCR assay. Drawn from immuneACCESS, this table holds only the in-frame rearrangements with V and J called that TCRdb kept. Clones are partly lost; checked studies trace under half to an unresolved V gene and leave the rest unexplained. Within this sample are tens of thousands of clones, with 92% of them counted one time only. The ten most abundant clones make up roughly 0.27% of the sample. Source material: T cells isolated from PBMCs. All receptors come from a human donor in good health.

The chain is built from TRBV27 and TRBJ2-7; perhaps TRBD1 as D (5 bases). This CDR3 has 12 amino acids. From germline, CDR1 is MNHEY and CDR2 SMNVEV (reference sequence). Trimming took 5 bases from V and 3 from J, leaving 8 bases between them. Written as DNA, the CDR3 is TGTGCCAGCAGTCAGGGTAGCTACGAGCAGTACTTC. It translates to CASSQGSYEQYF.

The rearrangement uses TRBV28 and TRBJ2-7; 9 bases fit TRBD1. In germline, CDR1 is MDHEN, CDR2 SYDVKM. CDR3 length: 14 amino acids. The V gene end was trimmed by 5 bases and the J gene end by 3 bases; junction bases not matched to a gene: 5. The CDR3 region has the DNA TGTGCCAGCAGTACTACAGGGGGCAACTACGAGCAGTACTTC. Its protein is CASSTTGGNYEQYF.

The chain joins TRBV12-2 to TRBJ1-4. TRBV12-2 is a listed pseudogene. The CDR3 loop spans 14 amino acids. The CDR3 loop is CASRPESLEEKLFF. CDR3 bases: TGTGCAAGTCGCCCCGAGAGCCTTGAAGAAAAACTGTTTTTT.

This clone appeared a single time. This chain links TRBV14 with TRBJ1-1; tentative D call: TRBD1 (5 bases). The CDR3 has 12 residues. V gave up 0 bases and J gave up 7 bases, with 6 bases separating them. Germline assignment: CDR1 SGHDN and CDR2 FVKESK. This chain's CDR3 is CASSQEQVEAFF. CDR3 bases: TGTGCCAGCAGCCAAGAACAGGTTGAAGCTTTCTTT.

The J gene is TRBJ2-3, the V gene TRBV4-1; D is unresolved. V was pared by 0 bases and J by 1 base, with 14 bases between. The CDR3 length is 17 residues. CDR1 and CDR2 (germline): MGHRA, YSYEKL. In nucleotides, the CDR3 is TGCGCCAGCAGCCAAGAGGTGGGTCGCGCGGGCACAGATACGCAGTATTTT. Translated, it gives CASSQEVGRAGTDTQYF.

The chain links TRBV7-9 to TRBJ2-1, with TRBD2 matching 10 bases. With V trimmed by 10 bases and J by 3 bases, 12 bases remained unmatched. Per germline, CDR1 SEHNR and CDR2 FQNEAQ (reference sequence). The CDR3 is 16 residues long. The CDR3 nucleotides are TGTGCCACCAAGGGTTCTAGCGGGAGTAACTACAATGAGCAGTTCTTC. It yields the protein CATKGSSGSNYNEQFF.

The table lists this clone with a few counts. This chain connects TRBV2 to TRBJ1-1; possible D gene TRBD1, 5 bases. Trimming stripped 4 bases from V and 5 bases from J, with 17 bases between. Germline values: CDR1 SNHLY, CDR2 FYNNEI. CDR3 size: 15 residues. This CDR3 reads CASSVRRAGGTEAFF. CDR3 nucleotide sequence: TGTGCCAGCAGTGTTCGCAGGGCCGGTGGGACTGAAGCTTTCTTT. The complete variable domain, with remaining parts taken from reference TRBV2 and TRBJ1-1, reads EPEVTQTPSHQVTQMGQEVILRCVPISNHLYFYWYRQILGQKVEFLVSFYNNEISEKSEIFDDQFSVERPDGSNFTLKIRSTKLEDSAMYFCASSVRRAGGTEAFFGQGTRLTVV.

The chain has TRBV5-4 and TRBJ2-3; D gene uncertain. The V end lost 2 bases, the J end lost 0 bases, and 10 bases lay between the germline ends. The germline CDR1 and CDR2 sequences are SGHNT and YYREEE (reference sequence). This CDR3 spans 15 amino acids. The CDR3 protein is CASSLSGPSTDTQYF. In DNA, the CDR3 is TGTGCCAGCAGCTTATCAGGTCCTAGCACAGATACGCAGTATTTT.

This clone came up once. The gene calls are TRBV18 and TRBJ2-2, with 9 positions matching TRBD1. V shed 2 bases, J shed 5 bases, and the junction held 3 bases outside the gene matches. This CDR3 spans 15 amino acids. CDR1 and CDR2 (germline): KGHSH, LQKENI. DNA of the CDR3: TGTGCCAGCTCACCAGGACAGGGGTGGACCGGGGAGCTGTTTTTT. This gives the protein CASSPGQGWTGELFF.